The clone carrying this T cell receptor beta chain has at least ten counts. Its antigen is as yet unknown. The entry originates in a study of breast tumors, draining lymph nodes, adjacent tissues. Whole-study findings and limits: Findings are consistent with lymph node origin and intratumoral expansion of most tumor T cells. Compared with lymph nodes, tumors were less diverse; compared with nontumor tissue, more. Compared with basal-like, luminal-like tumors shared significantly more repertoire with nontumor tissue.

TCRdb ran MiXCR on the multiplex PCR reads and lists one entry per CDR3 protein. The sample consists of about 140,000 distinct CDR3 sequences, 32% of them appearing once. Breast cancer patients provided tissue from their axillary draining lymph nodes. The receptor comes from a female donor with breast cancer. Some clones in this sample may be carry-over from other donors' samples. The sequenced sample was axillary lymph node tissue.

The CDR3 spells CASSLDGFEAFF. The CDR3 DNA follows: TGCGCCAGCAGCTTGGACGGCTTTGAAGCTTTCTTT. This rearrangement joins TRBV5-1 to TRBJ1-1, with unresolved D. Germline values: CDR1 SGHRS, CDR2 YFSETQ. The CDR3 contains 12 residues. Trimming removed 0 bases at V and 7 bases at J, with 7 bases between. The full variable domain, rest sourced from reference TRBV5-1 and TRBJ1-1, is KAGVTQTPRYLIKTRGQQVTLSCSPISGHRSVSWYQQTPGQGLQFLFEYFSETQRNKGNFPGRFSGRQFSNSRSEMNVSTLELGDSALYLCASSLDGFEAFFGQGTRLTVV.